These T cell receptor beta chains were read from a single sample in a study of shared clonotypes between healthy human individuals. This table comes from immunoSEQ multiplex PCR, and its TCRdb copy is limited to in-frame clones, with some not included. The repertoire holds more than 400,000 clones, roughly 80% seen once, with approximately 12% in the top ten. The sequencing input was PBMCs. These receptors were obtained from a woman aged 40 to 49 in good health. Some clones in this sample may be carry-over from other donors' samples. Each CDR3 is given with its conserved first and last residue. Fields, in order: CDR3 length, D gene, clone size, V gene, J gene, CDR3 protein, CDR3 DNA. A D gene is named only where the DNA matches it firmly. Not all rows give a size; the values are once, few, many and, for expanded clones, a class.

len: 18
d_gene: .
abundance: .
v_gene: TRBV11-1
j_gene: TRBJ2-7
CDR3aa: CASSLDLAQGGHSYEQYF
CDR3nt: TGTGCCAGCAGCTTAGATCTGGCGCAGGGGGGCCACTCCTACGAGCAGTACTTC

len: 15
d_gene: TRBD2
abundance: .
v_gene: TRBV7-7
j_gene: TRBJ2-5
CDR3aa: CASSLVPSGRETQYF
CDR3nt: TGTGCCAGCAGCTTAGTTCCTAGCGGGAGGGAGACCCAGTACTTC

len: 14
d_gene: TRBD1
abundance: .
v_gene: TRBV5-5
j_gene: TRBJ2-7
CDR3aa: CASSPTGSSYEQYF
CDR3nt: TGTGCCAGCAGCCCGACAGGGAGCTCCTACGAGCAGTACTTC

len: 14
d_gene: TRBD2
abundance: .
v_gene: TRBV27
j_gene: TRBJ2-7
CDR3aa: CASRSGLAGYEQYF
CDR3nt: TGTGCCAGCAGATCGGGACTAGCGGGTTACGAGCAGTACTTC

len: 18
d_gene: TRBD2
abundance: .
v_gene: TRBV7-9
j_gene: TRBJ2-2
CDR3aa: CASRTPGLAGENTGELFF
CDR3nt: TGTGCCAGCAGGACACCGGGACTAGCGGGAGAGAACACCGGGGAGCTGTTTTTT

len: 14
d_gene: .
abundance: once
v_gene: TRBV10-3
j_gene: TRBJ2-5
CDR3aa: CAISLVGGQETQYF
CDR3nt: TGTGCCATCAGCCTCGTTGGTGGCCAAGAGACCCAGTACTTC

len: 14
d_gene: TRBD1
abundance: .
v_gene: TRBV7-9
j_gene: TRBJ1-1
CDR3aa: CASSWTGLNTEAFF
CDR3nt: TGTGCCAGCAGCTGGACAGGGTTGAACACTGAAGCTTTCTTT

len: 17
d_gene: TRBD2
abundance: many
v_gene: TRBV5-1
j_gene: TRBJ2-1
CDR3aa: CASSLTSGRAPYNEQFF
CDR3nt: TGCGCCAGCAGCTTAACTAGCGGGAGGGCCCCCTACAATGAGCAGTTCTTC

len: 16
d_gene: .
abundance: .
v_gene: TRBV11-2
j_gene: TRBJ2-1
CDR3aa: CASSPQRDNSYNEQFF
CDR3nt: TGTGCCAGCAGCCCACAGCGGGACAACTCCTACAATGAGCAGTTCTTC

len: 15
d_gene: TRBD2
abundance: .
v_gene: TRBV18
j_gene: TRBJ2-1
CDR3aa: CASSPGTSGSGEQFF
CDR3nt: TGTGCCAGCTCACCAGGGACTAGCGGGAGTGGAGAGCAGTTCTTC

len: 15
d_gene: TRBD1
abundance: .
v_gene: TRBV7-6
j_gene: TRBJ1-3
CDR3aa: CASSSAGGPGNTIYF
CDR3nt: TGTGCCAGCAGCTCCGCAGGGGGCCCTGGAAACACCATATATTTT

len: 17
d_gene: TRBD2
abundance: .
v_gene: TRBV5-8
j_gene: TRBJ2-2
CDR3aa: CASSLAGLAGHTGELFF
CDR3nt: TGTGCCAGCAGCTTGGCCGGACTAGCGGGGCACACCGGGGAGCTGTTTTTT

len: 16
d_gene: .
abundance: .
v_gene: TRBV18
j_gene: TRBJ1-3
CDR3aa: CASSPGEGASGNTIYF
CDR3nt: TGTGCCAGCTCACCAGGGGAGGGAGCCTCTGGAAACACCATATATTTT

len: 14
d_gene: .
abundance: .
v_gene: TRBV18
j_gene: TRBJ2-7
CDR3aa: CASSPLQTLREQYF
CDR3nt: TGTGCCAGCTCACCACTTCAGACCCTACGGGAGCAGTACTTC

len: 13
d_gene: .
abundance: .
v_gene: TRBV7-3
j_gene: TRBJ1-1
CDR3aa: CASSISRNTEAFF
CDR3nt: TGTGCCAGCAGCATTTCAAGGAACACTGAAGCTTTCTTT

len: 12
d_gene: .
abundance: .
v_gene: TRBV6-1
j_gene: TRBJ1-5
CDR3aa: CASSEVGQPQHF
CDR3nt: TGTGCCAGCAGTGAAGTCGGTCAGCCCCAGCATTTT

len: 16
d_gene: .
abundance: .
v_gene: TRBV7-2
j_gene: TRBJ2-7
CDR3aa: CASSSRTTSSTYEQYF
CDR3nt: TGTGCCAGCAGCTCGAGGACTACATCTTCGACCTACGAGCAGTACTTC

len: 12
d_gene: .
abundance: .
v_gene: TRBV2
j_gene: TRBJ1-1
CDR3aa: CASSGLGPEAFF
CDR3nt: TGTGCCAGCAGTGGTCTGGGGCCTGAAGCTTTCTTT

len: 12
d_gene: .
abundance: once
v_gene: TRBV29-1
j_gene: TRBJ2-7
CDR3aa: CSVETSSYEQYF
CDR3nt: TGCAGCGTTGAAACTAGCAGCTACGAGCAGTACTTC

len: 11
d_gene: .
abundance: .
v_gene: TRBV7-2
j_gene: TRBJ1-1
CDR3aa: CASSLGREAFF
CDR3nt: TGTGCCAGCAGCTTAGGGCGGGAGGCTTTCTTT

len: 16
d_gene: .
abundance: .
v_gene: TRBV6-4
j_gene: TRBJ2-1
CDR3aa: CASSDSLADSYNEQFF
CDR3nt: TGTGCCAGCAGTGACTCGTTAGCGGATTCCTACAATGAGCAGTTCTTC

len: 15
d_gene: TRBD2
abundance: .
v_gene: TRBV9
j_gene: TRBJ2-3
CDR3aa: CASSVRGGGTDTQYF
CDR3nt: TGTGCCAGCAGCGTACGGGGGGGCGGCACAGATACGCAGTATTTT

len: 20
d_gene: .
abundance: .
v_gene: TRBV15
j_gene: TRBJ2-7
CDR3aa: CATSRDRDWGAEPHRYKQYF
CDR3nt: TGTGCCACCAGCAGAGACAGGGATTGGGGAGCGGAACCACATCGGTACAAGCAGTACTTC

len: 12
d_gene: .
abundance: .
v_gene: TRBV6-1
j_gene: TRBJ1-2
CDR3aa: CASSQGDYGYTF
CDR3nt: TGTGCCAGCAGCCAGGGAGACTATGGCTACACCTTC

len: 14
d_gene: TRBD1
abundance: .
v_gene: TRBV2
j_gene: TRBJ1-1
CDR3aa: CASSVQGRRSEAFF
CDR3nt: TGTGCCAGCAGTGTACAGGGGAGGAGGTCTGAAGCTTTCTTT

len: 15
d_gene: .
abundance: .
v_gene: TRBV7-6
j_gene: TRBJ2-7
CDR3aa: CASSLEGVGSPEQYF
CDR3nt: TGTGCCAGCAGCTTAGAGGGGGTAGGAAGTCCCGAGCAGTACTTC

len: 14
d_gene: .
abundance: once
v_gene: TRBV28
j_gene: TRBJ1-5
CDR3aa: CASSLSRGNQPQHF
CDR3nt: TGTGCCAGCAGTTTAAGCAGGGGCAATCAGCCCCAGCATTTT

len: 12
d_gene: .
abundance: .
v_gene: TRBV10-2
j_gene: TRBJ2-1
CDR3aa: CASRPGLGEQFF
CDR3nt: TGCGCCAGCAGGCCGGGCTTGGGTGAGCAGTTCTTC

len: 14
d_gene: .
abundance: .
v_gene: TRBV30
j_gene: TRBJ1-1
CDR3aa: CAWSVNPGQSEAFF
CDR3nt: TGTGCCTGGAGTGTAAACCCCGGACAGTCTGAAGCTTTCTTT

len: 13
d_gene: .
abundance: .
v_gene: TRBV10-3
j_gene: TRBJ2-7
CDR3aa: CATGGGEAGEQYF
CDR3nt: TGTGCCACCGGAGGGGGAGAGGCCGGCGAGCAGTACTTC

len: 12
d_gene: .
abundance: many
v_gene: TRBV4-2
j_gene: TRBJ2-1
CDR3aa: CASSQSLVIQFF
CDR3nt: TGTGCCAGCAGCCAATCACTAGTGATCCAGTTCTTC

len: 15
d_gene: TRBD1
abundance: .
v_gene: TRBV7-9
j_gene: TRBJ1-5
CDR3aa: CASSLSGQGHQPQHF
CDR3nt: TGTGCCAGCAGCTTATCAGGACAGGGGCATCAGCCCCAGCATTTT

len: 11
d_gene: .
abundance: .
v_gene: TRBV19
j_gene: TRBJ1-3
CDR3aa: CASSIGNTIYF
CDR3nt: TGTGCCAGTAGTATTGGAAACACCATATATTTT